One sample yielded the 32 T cell receptor beta chains listed below, sequenced in a study of cytomegalovirus exposure and HLA in healthy donors. Primers: 60 Vbeta forward and 13 Jbeta reverse. The table came from immunoSEQ multiplex PCR; TCRdb's copy has only in-frame clones and leaves some out. The profile shows around 150,000 clones, approximately 60% of them singletons. Sequencing was done on a sample of PBMCs. The receptor source for this set is a woman aged 55-70 years in good health and CMV-seropositive.

The chain employs TRBV27 and TRBJ1-6; no clear D. The germline V gene has CDR1 MNHEY and CDR2 SMNVEV (reference sequence). Between the trimmed V and J ends, which lost 3 bases and 8 bases, there was a span of 8 bases. This CDR3 contains 13 residues. The CDR3 DNA follows: TGTGCCAGCAGTTTTGGAGTAGATTCACCCCTCCACTTT. Translated, it gives CASSFGVDSPLHF.

Only a few counts were recorded for this clone. V is TRBV6-5 and J is TRBJ2-7; 11 bases map to TRBD1. Germline V gene lookup returns CDR1 MNHEY and CDR2 SVGAGI. CDR3 size: 14 residues. V lost 6 bases to trimming and J lost 3 bases; unmatched junction nucleotides: 4. CDR3 nucleotides: TGTGCCAGCAGACGGGACAGGGGGATCTACGAGCAGTACTTC. It translates to CASRRDRGIYEQYF.

The sample holds a few counts of this clone. The V call is TRBV7-2, the J call TRBJ2-1; D gene unclear. There are 14 residues in the CDR3. Looked up from germline, CDR1 is SGHTA and CDR2 is FQGNSA. V was trimmed by 1 base and J by 0 bases, leaving 4 bases between them. The CDR3 region is CASSLEHSYNEQFF. In DNA form, the CDR3 reads TGTGCCAGCAGCTTAGAACACTCCTACAATGAGCAGTTCTTC. The full variable domain, in which reference TRBV7-2 and TRBJ2-1 provide the parts outside the CDR3, is GAGVSQSPSNKVTEKGKDVELRCDPISGHTALYWYRQSLGQGLEFLIYFQGNSAPDKSGLPSDRFSAERTGGSVSTLTIQRTQQEDSAVYLCASSLEHSYNEQFFGPGTRLTVL.

The chain joins TRBV7-6 to TRBJ2-7; possible D gene TRBD2, 6 bases. V gave up 5 bases and J gave up 6 bases, with 17 bases separating them. Per the germline V gene, CDR1 is SGHVS and CDR2 is FNYEAQ. The CDR3 contains 14 residues. In nucleotides, the CDR3 is TGTGCCAGCAGCAGCAGGCGGGATATCTCCGAGCAGTACTTC. Its translation is CASSSRRDISEQYF.

This chain joins TRBV20-1 and TRBJ1-2; D ambiguous. There are 11 residues in the CDR3. Per the germline V gene, CDR1 is DFQATT and CDR2 is SNEGSKA (reference sequence). Trimming shortened V by 3 bases and J by 4 bases, and 6 bases separated the two germline ends. The CDR3 here is CSARGAYGYTF. In DNA, the CDR3 is TGCAGTGCTAGGGGCGCCTATGGCTACACCTTC.

The genes are TRBV7-2 and TRBJ1-4; D is unresolved. Trimming took 1 base from V and 8 from J, leaving 11 bases between them. This CDR3 comprises 14 residues. Germline CDR1 is SGHTA and CDR2 is FQGNSA. CDR3 region: CASSLGAGWEKLFF. The CDR3 DNA reads as TGTGCCAGCAGCTTAGGAGCAGGATGGGAAAAACTGTTTTTT.

The V gene is TRBV15, the J gene TRBJ2-5, with D possibly matching TRBD2 (7 bases). The DNA end is a closer match to TRBJ2-7, so the J assignment may be wrong. CDR1 is LNHNV and CDR2 is YYDKDF in the germline V gene (reference sequence). CDR3 length: 14 residues. The CDR3 coding sequence is TGTGCCACCAGCACCCGGGGGGCTATGTACGAGCAGTACTTC. It codes for CATSTRGAMYEQYF.

J is TRBJ1-2 and V is TRBV5-4; 7 bases are a match to TRBD1. Trimming cost V 3 bases and J 8 bases; bases outside gene matches: 10. CDR3 length equals 14 residues. Germline V gene data show CDR1 as SGHNT and CDR2 as YYREEE (reference sequence). The CDR3 spells CASSSDRTPGGYTF. CDR3 bases: TGTGCCAGCAGCTCGGACAGGACCCCTGGAGGCTACACCTTC.

This clone came up a few times. The V call is TRBV7-9, the J call TRBJ2-2, with D possibly TRBD2 on 5 matching bases. Deletions cut 7 bases from V and 4 bases from J, with 13 bases between. Per the germline V gene, CDR1 is SEHNR and CDR2 is FQNEAQ (reference sequence). CDR3 length: 14 residues. CDR3 in DNA: TGTGCCAGCATCCTAGGAGGCACCACCGGGGAGCTGTTTTTT. Translating it yields CASILGGTTGELFF.

This clone was observed a few times. J is TRBJ1-2 and V is TRBV2; TRBD1 matches at 9 bases. Germline lookup yields CDR1 SNHLY and CDR2 FYNNEI. Germline trimming cut 3 bases from V and 3 bases from J; bases unmatched to any gene: 11. The CDR3 has 17 residues. The CDR3 DNA is TGTGCCAGCAGTGATCCGGGACAGGGAGGGCCTGACTATGGCTACACCTTC. Translating gives CASSDPGQGGPDYGYTF.

The chain has TRBV7-9 and TRBJ2-1; 13 bases map to TRBD2. The CDR3 spans 16 residues. From germline, CDR1 is SEHNR and CDR2 FQNEAQ (reference sequence). The V and J ends lost 5 bases and 6 bases, in that order; junction bases with no gene match: 7. CDR3 region: CASSELAGGPVNEQFF. The CDR3 DNA reads TGTGCCAGCAGCGAACTAGCGGGAGGGCCCGTCAATGAGCAGTTCTTC. The whole variable domain, remainder taken from reference TRBV7-9 and TRBJ2-1, is DTGVSQNPRHKITKRGQNVTFRCDPISEHNRLYWYRQTLGQGPEFLTYFQNEAQLEKSRLLSDRFSAERPKGSFSTLEIQRTEQGDSAMYLCASSELAGGPVNEQFFGPGTRLTVL.

The rearrangement joins TRBV4-3 to TRBJ2-7, with 9 nucleotides matching TRBD2. The germline CDR1 and CDR2 sequences are LGHNA and YSLEER. V shed 0 bases and J 3 bases; nucleotides not matched to a gene: 3. The CDR3 extends over 15 amino acids. CDR3 residues: CASSQDPAGGYEQYF. CDR3 sequence (DNA): TGCGCCAGCAGCCAAGATCCAGCGGGAGGCTACGAGCAGTACTTC.

This chain connects TRBV28 to TRBJ1-2; D remains unclear. The CDR3 runs 15 residues. The V gene lost 2 bases and the J gene lost 0 bases, with 10 bases spanning the gap. Germline CDR1 is MDHEN and CDR2 is SYDVKM. This chain's CDR3 is CASSLIDGANYGYTF. The CDR3 DNA reads as TGTGCCAGCAGTTTAATCGACGGGGCTAACTATGGCTACACCTTC.

The genes are TRBV2 and TRBJ1-5; 8 bases are a match to TRBD1. The CDR3 consists of 14 residues. V trimming: 4 bases; J trimming: 6 bases; junction bases outside the gene matches: 5. CDR1 and CDR2 from the germline V gene are SNHLY and FYNNEI. CDR3 nucleotides: TGTGCCAGCAGTGGCCGGACAGGGAGTCAGCCCCAGCATTTT. As protein: CASSGRTGSQPQHF.

This clone was detected a few times. The rearrangement uses TRBV5-1 and TRBJ2-3; maybe TRBD2 (6 bases). V was trimmed by 5 bases and J by 2 bases, leaving 12 bases between them. The CDR3 has 14 amino acids. Germline CDR1 and CDR2: SGHRS and YFSETQ. Here the CDR3 reads CASSPGLFTDTQYF. For the CDR3, the DNA is TGCGCCAGCAGTCCGGGACTCTTCACAGATACGCAGTATTTT.

The CDR3 is CASSLDSGSTDTQYF. Written as DNA, the CDR3 is TGTGCCAGCAGCTTAGATAGCGGGAGCACAGATACGCAGTATTTT. The chain combines TRBV11-2 with TRBJ2-3; 7 bases fit TRBD2. This CDR3 spans 15 amino acids. The germline gives CDR1 SGHAT, CDR2 FQNNGV. V shed 0 bases and J 0 bases; nucleotides not matched to a gene: 0. The full variable domain, rest sourced from reference TRBV11-2 and TRBJ2-3, is EAGVAQSPRYKIIEKRQSVAFWCNPISGHATLYWYQQILGQGPKLLIQFQNNGVVDDSQLPKDRFSAERLKGVDSTLKIQPAKLEDSAVYLCASSLDSGSTDTQYFGPGTRLTVL.

CDR3 amino acids: CAISESNSETGGRGYTF. The DNA of the CDR3 is TGTGCCATCAGTGAGTCAAACTCGGAGACAGGGGGCCGTGGCTACACCTTC. The chain combines TRBV10-3 with TRBJ1-2, with 10 bases lining up with TRBD1. The CDR3 totals 17 residues. V shed 0 bases and J 7 bases; nucleotides not matched to a gene: 11. Germline CDR1 ENHRY, CDR2 SYGVKD.

The chain joins TRBV7-8 to TRBJ1-1; TRBD1 matches 7 bases. CDR1 and CDR2 from the germline V gene are SGHVS and FQNEAQ. The CDR3 covers 14 residues. Losses at the gene ends were 7 bases for V and 4 bases for J; bases not matched to a gene: 9. The CDR3 region is CASTITGDGTEAFF. The CDR3 nucleotides are TGTGCCAGCACCATAACAGGGGATGGCACTGAAGCTTTCTTT.

This clone has more than one count but fewer than ten. The rearrangement joins TRBV9 to TRBJ2-3; the match to TRBD2 covers 15 bases. The CDR3 consists of 17 residues. The germline CDR1 and CDR2 sequences are SGDLS and YYNGEE. Unmatched junction bases numbered 2, after V lost 0 bases and J lost 3 bases. CDR3 sequence: CASSVEGLAGGTDTQYF. The CDR3 DNA follows: TGTGCCAGCAGCGTAGAGGGACTAGCGGGAGGAACAGATACGCAGTATTTT.

This clone was detected only once. The chain uses TRBV5-1 and TRBJ2-2; 7 bases fit TRBD1. This CDR3 comprises 17 residues. Per the germline V gene, CDR1 is SGHRS and CDR2 is YFSETQ. V shed 5 bases and J 2 bases; nucleotides not matched to a gene: 12. The chain's CDR3 is CASRPSPRQGNTGELFF. As DNA, the CDR3 is TGCGCCAGCAGGCCCTCCCCCAGACAGGGTAACACCGGGGAGCTGTTTTTT.

This chain uses TRBV21-1 with TRBJ1-2; the DNA was not used to check the table's D call, TRBD1. TRBV21-1 is designated a pseudogene. CDR3 length: 15 residues. The CDR3 region is CASNSGTGCRNGYTF. The CDR3 DNA reads TGTGCCAGCAACTCCGGGACAGGGTGTCGGAATGGCTACACCTTC.

The rearrangement uses TRBV14 and TRBJ2-7; a possible D gene is TRBD2 (5 bases). The CDR3 is made up of 16 amino acids. CDR1 and CDR2 (germline): SGHDN, FVKESK. With 4 bases removed from V and 2 bases from J, the gap between germline ends came to 18 bases. The CDR3 loop is CASSLDSLARAYEQYF. In DNA, the CDR3 is TGTGCCAGCAGCCTGGACTCTTTGGCTCGGGCCTACGAGCAGTACTTC.

The V gene is TRBV7-8, the J gene TRBJ1-2, with 10 bases that match TRBD1. V lost 5 bases, J lost 4 bases, and 7 bases stayed unmatched. Germline-derived CDR1 and CDR2 are SGHVS and FQNEAQ. This CDR3 comprises 15 residues. CDR3 sequence: CASSPGTGDVYGYTF. The CDR3 DNA follows: TGTGCCAGCAGCCCGGGGACAGGGGATGTCTATGGCTACACCTTC.

This clone came up once. This chain links TRBV19 with TRBJ1-3; 9 nucleotides agree with TRBD1. V gave up 5 bases and J gave up 0 bases; unmatched junction bases: 8. Germline CDR1 reads LNHDA; CDR2 reads SQIVND (reference sequence). The CDR3 consists of 17 residues. The CDR3 DNA reads as TGTGCCAGTAGTCTCGGGACAGGGAGGACCTCTGGAAACACCATATATTTT. It is translated as CASSLGTGRTSGNTIYF. The whole variable domain, filled in from reference TRBV19 and TRBJ1-3, reads DGGITQSPKYLFRKEGQNVTLSCEQNLNHDAMYWYRQDPGQGLRLIYYSQIVNDFQKGDIAEGYSVSREKKESFPLTVTSAQKNPTAFYLCASSLGTGRTSGNTIYFGEGSWLTVV.

This chain uses TRBV4-1 with TRBJ1-5, with 8 nucleotides matching TRBD1. V gave up 1 base and J gave up 7 bases; unmatched junction bases: 6. Germline V gives CDR1 MGHRA, CDR2 YSYEKL. This CDR3 is built from 15 residues. CDR3 DNA sequence: TGCGCCAGCAGCCAAGGCGGACAGGGTAGCCAGCCCCAGCATTTT. It codes for CASSQGGQGSQPQHF.

The rearrangement joins TRBV29-1 to TRBJ2-2; 8 positions agree with TRBD2. The germline V gene encodes CDR1 SQVTM and CDR2 ANQGSEA. The V gene end was trimmed by 4 bases and the J gene end by 4 bases; junction bases not matched to a gene: 2. The CDR3 is 13 amino acids. The CDR3 protein is CSVAAGGTGELFF. The CDR3 DNA reads TGCAGCGTTGCGGCGGGAGGCACCGGGGAGCTGTTTTTT.

This chain uses TRBV2 with TRBJ1-2; D not resolved. V lost 7 bases and J lost 8, with 14 bases in between. The germline V gene has CDR1 SNHLY and CDR2 FYNNEI. This CDR3 has 12 amino acids. The CDR3 sequence: CASTEDLEGYTF. The CDR3 bases are TGTGCCAGCACCGAGGATCTGGAGGGCTACACCTTC.

The chain recombines TRBV7-9 with TRBJ2-7; 8 bases are a match to TRBD2. Trimming took 7 bases from V and 6 from J; bases not matched to a gene: 2. Germline assignment: CDR1 SEHNR and CDR2 FQNEAQ (reference sequence). This CDR3 has 11 amino acids. The CDR3 sequence: CASTAGGEQYF. The CDR3 bases are TGTGCCAGCACGGCGGGAGGCGAGCAGTACTTC.

The chain carries TRBV5-4 and TRBJ1-2, with a possible D match to TRBD1 (5 bases). There are 14 residues in the CDR3. V was pared by 4 bases and J by 3 bases, with 13 bases between. Germline lookup yields CDR1 SGHNT and CDR2 YYREEE (reference sequence). As DNA, the CDR3 is TGTGCCAGCAGCGGCGGAGGGGCCGACTATGGCTACACCTTC. As protein: CASSGGGADYGYTF.

V gene TRBV7-9 combines with J gene TRBJ2-7; perhaps TRBD2 as D (5 bases). The CDR3 extends over 13 amino acids. CDR1 and CDR2 from the germline V gene are SEHNR and FQNEAQ (reference sequence). The V end was cut by 2 bases, the J end by 3 bases, with 8 bases between. CDR3 sequence (DNA): TGTGCCAGCAGCTTATTAGGGAGCTACGAGCAGTACTTC. It translates to CASSLLGSYEQYF. The entire variable domain, with the rest obtained from reference TRBV7-9 and TRBJ2-7, is as follows: DTGVSQNPRHKITKRGQNVTFRCDPISEHNRLYWYRQTLGQGPEFLTYFQNEAQLEKSRLLSDRFSAERPKGSFSTLEIQRTEQGDSAMYLCASSLLGSYEQYFGPGTRLTVT.

The chain has TRBV30 and TRBJ2-3, with 11 bases identical to TRBD2. V trimming: 5 bases; J trimming: 4 bases; junction bases outside the gene matches: 11. The CDR3 is made up of 16 amino acids. Looked up from germline, CDR1 is GTSNPN and CDR2 is SVGIG (reference sequence). Here the CDR3 DNA reads TGTGCCTGGGAGACAGGCGTACTAGCGGGAGCAGATACGCAGTATTTT. This sequence encodes CAWETGVLAGADTQYF.

V gene TRBV6-4 combines with J gene TRBJ1-2; TRBD1 matches 7 bases. The CDR3 loop spans 16 amino acids. CDR1 is MRHNA and CDR2 is SNTAGT in the germline V gene. V shed 6 bases, J shed 8 bases, and the junction held 18 bases outside the gene matches. The CDR3 nucleotides read TGTGCCAGCAGGAGGACGGAGCAGGGGGTTTTTGAGGGCTACACCTTC. It yields the protein CASRRTEQGVFEGYTF.